This T cell receptor (beta chain) was retrieved from a study of a mutant IDH1 vaccine in newly diagnosed glioma. Study details: Vaccination was launched 4-6 weeks after radiotherapy alone, or with temozolomide cycles. Whole-study findings and limits: Immune responses arising from the vaccine appeared in around 93% of patients. Apparently, pseudoprogression bore no relation to changes among the top peripheral T cell clonotypes.

Data came from immunoSEQ multiplex PCR; TCRdb stores just in-frame clones and leaves some out. This sample has 55,000 or so clones, with about 80% found just once. Trimming removed 2 bases at V and 3 bases at J, with 7 bases between. The germline gives CDR1 KGHSH, CDR2 LQKENI. The length of the CDR3 is 13 residues. Of note for this clone: Antigen specificity is unknown.

Time point described: week 23, last vaccination. Each dose delivered 300 ug of mutant IDH1 20-mer peptide subcutaneously with imiquimod. The chain has TRBV18 and TRBJ1-1; no clear D. The sequence came from a man between 40 and 49 years old with glioma. The sample consisted of PBMCs, taken from a glioma patient whose treatment included an IDH1 peptide vaccine. The CDR3 bases are TGTGCCAGCTCACCAGGAGAGTACACTGAAGCTTTCTTT. Encoded protein: CASSPGEYTEAFF.